This T cell receptor beta chain comes out of a study of identical twins. TCRdb itself ran the 5' RACE reads through MiXCR, one entry per CDR3 protein. Of about 730,000 distinct CDR3 sequences in the sample, 20% to 25% were seen once. Many counts were recorded for this clonotype. This sample was shared with a second study, whose subject was T cells expressing NK-cell markers.

This TCR was recovered from a woman aged 18 to 35 in good health. Sequenced sample: PBMCs.

The CDR3 region is CASSSGLAGATQYF. For the CDR3, the DNA is TGTGCCAGCAGTTCCGGACTAGCGGGGGCTACGCAGTATTTT. V gene TRBV27 combines with J gene TRBJ2-3; TRBD2 matches 13 bases. There are 14 residues in the CDR3. From germline, CDR1 is MNHEY and CDR2 SMNVEV (reference sequence). V was pared by 4 bases and J by 8 bases, with 3 bases of the junction left unmatched.